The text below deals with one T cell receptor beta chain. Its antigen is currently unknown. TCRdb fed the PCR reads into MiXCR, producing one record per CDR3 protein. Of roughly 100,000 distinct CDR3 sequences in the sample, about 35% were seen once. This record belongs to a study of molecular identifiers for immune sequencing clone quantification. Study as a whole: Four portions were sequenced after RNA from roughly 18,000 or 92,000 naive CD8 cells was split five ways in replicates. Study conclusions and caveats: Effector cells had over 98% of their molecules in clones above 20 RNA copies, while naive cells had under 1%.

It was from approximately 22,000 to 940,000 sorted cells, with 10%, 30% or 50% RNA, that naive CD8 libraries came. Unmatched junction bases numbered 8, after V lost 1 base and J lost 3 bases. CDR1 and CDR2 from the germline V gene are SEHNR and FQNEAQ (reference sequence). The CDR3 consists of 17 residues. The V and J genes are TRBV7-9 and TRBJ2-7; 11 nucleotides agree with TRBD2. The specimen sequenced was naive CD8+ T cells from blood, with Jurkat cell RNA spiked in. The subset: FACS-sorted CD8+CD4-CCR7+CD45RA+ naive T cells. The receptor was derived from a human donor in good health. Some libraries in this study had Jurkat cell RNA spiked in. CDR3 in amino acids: CASSLGETSGRGYEQYF. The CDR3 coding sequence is TGTGCCAGCAGCTTAGGAGAAACTAGCGGGAGAGGCTACGAGCAGTACTTC.